The rows below give T cell receptor beta chains drawn from one sample of a study of blood T cell repertoires in COVID-19. TCRdb's table, derived via immunoSEQ multiplex PCR, lists solely in-frame clones and lacks some. This sample has 150,000 to 200,000 clones, with about nine tenths found just once. Sequencing was carried out using peripheral blood. These receptors were obtained from a man between 18 and 29 years old who had recovered from COVID-19. Each CDR3 is given with its conserved first and last residue. Fields, in order: J gene, D gene, V gene, clone size, CDR3 protein, CDR3 DNA. A D gene is named only where the DNA matches it firmly. The size of a clone is reported for some rows only, either as once, few or many, or as a class for expanded clones.

J: TRBJ1-1; D: -; V: TRBV11-3; size: -; CDR3: CASSLSGAGEAFF; DNA: TGTGCCAGCAGCTTATCAGGGGCCGGTGAAGCTTTCTTT
J: TRBJ2-1; D: TRBD2; V: TRBV5-1; size: -; CDR3: CASSLNSGRRNEQFF; DNA: TGCGCCAGCAGCTTGAATAGCGGGAGGCGCAATGAGCAGTTCTTC
J: TRBJ2-7; D: -; V: TRBV29-1; size: -; CDR3: CSVEGGDPAYEQYF; DNA: TGCAGCGTTGAAGGGGGAGATCCCGCCTACGAGCAGTACTTC
J: TRBJ2-5; D: TRBD2; V: TRBV27; size: -; CDR3: CASRVLAGVQETQYF; DNA: TGTGCCAGCAGAGTACTAGCGGGGGTACAAGAGACCCAGTACTTC
J: TRBJ1-6; D: -; V: TRBV15; size: -; CDR3: CATSRDRELGSPLHF; DNA: TGTGCCACCAGCAGAGATCGGGAACTGGGCTCACCCCTCCACTTT
J: TRBJ1-3; D: TRBD1; V: TRBV19; size: -; CDR3: CASSRQGATGNTIYF; DNA: TGTGCCAGTAGCCGACAGGGGGCAACTGGAAACACCATATATTTT
J: TRBJ1-5; D: -; V: TRBV6-1; size: -; CDR3: CASSVAGNQPQHF; DNA: TGTGCCAGCAGTGTAGCCGGCAATCAGCCCCAGCATTTT
J: TRBJ1-1; D: TRBD1; V: TRBV12-3/TRBV12-4; size: -; CDR3: CASRRQGWTEAFF; DNA: TGTGCCAGCAGACGACAGGGGTGGACTGAAGCTTTCTTT
J: TRBJ1-4; D: TRBD1; V: TRBV10-3; size: few; CDR3: CAIGGTDEKLFF; DNA: TGTGCCATCGGAGGGACAGATGAAAAACTGTTTTTT
J: TRBJ2-2; D: TRBD2; V: TRBV5-4; size: -; CDR3: CASSRTGLAGTGELFF; DNA: TGTGCCAGCAGCCGCACGGGACTAGCGGGCACCGGGGAGCTGTTTTTT
J: TRBJ2-5; D: -; V: TRBV19; size: -; CDR3: CASSTGETQYF; DNA: TGTGCCAGTAGTACCGGAGAGACCCAGTACTTC
J: TRBJ2-7; D: TRBD2; V: TRBV18; size: -; CDR3: CASSLPSGVKDEQYF; DNA: TGTGCCAGCTCACTACCTAGCGGCGTTAAAGACGAGCAGTACTTC
J: TRBJ1-3; D: TRBD1; V: TRBV5-1; size: -; CDR3: CASSLIGTGYAGNTIYF; DNA: TGCGCCAGCAGCTTGATTGGGACAGGGTATGCTGGAAACACCATATATTTT
J: TRBJ2-7; D: -; V: TRBV5-1; size: -; CDR3: CASSSEVGAGFGEQYF; DNA: TGCGCCAGCAGCTCGGAGGTGGGGGCAGGGTTTGGCGAGCAGTACTTC
J: TRBJ1-2; D: -; V: TRBV3-1/TRBV3-2; size: -; CDR3: CASSQGPTGPGGYTF; DNA: TGTGCCAGCAGCCAAGGGCCTACAGGGCCGGGGGGCTACACCTTC
J: TRBJ1-2; D: TRBD1; V: TRBV29-1; size: once; CDR3: CSVPDRGQDGYTF; DNA: TGCAGCGTCCCGGACAGGGGGCAGGATGGCTACACCTTC
J: TRBJ2-7; D: TRBD2; V: TRBV6-2/TRBV6-3; size: -; CDR3: CASSSGTTVPYEQYF; DNA: TGTGCCAGCAGTTCGGGGACTACCGTGCCCTACGAGCAGTACTTC
J: TRBJ1-5; D: -; V: TRBV7-9; size: -; CDR3: CASSHGRGDQPQHF; DNA: TGTGCCAGCAGCCACGGACGGGGAGATCAGCCCCAGCATTTT
J: TRBJ2-2; D: -; V: TRBV4-3; size: once; CDR3: CASSPMRPGDNTGELFF; DNA: TGCGCCAGCAGCCCAATGAGGCCAGGGGATAACACCGGGGAGCTGTTTTTT
J: TRBJ2-5; D: TRBD2; V: TRBV9; size: -; CDR3: CASSVVSGRARETQYF; DNA: TGTGCCAGCAGCGTAGTTAGCGGGAGGGCCAGAGAGACCCAGTACTTC
J: TRBJ2-2; D: -; V: TRBV30; size: -; CDR3: CASKGRTGLFF; DNA: TGTGCCTCAAAAGGACGTACGGGACTGTTTTTT
J: TRBJ2-1; D: TRBD2; V: TRBV6-5; size: -; CDR3: CASSYSGGSSDEQFF; DNA: TGTGCCAGCAGTTACTCGGGCGGGAGCAGCGATGAGCAGTTCTTC
J: TRBJ2-3; D: TRBD2; V: TRBV5-4; size: -; CDR3: CASSLREESKYTQYF; DNA: TGTGCCAGCAGCTTGCGGGAGGAATCTAAGTATACGCAGTATTTT
J: TRBJ1-2; D: TRBD1; V: TRBV6-5; size: -; CDR3: CATTPDRGNYGYTF; DNA: TGTGCCACCACCCCGGACAGGGGAAACTATGGCTACACCTTC
J: TRBJ2-7; D: -; V: TRBV29-1; size: -; CDR3: CSVRRAGTYEQYF; DNA: TGCAGCGTCCGGCGGGCGGGTACCTACGAGCAGTACTTC
J: TRBJ2-3; D: TRBD2; V: TRBV5-1; size: -; CDR3: CASSPRPAGGMDTQYF; DNA: TGCGCCAGCAGCCCACGGCCCGCGGGGGGCATGGATACGCAGTATTTT
J: TRBJ2-2; D: -; V: TRBV19; size: once; CDR3: CASRYRITGELFF; DNA: TGTGCCAGTAGATACAGGATAACCGGGGAGCTGTTTTTT
J: TRBJ2-6; D: -; V: TRBV19; size: -; CDR3: CASRSGLGANVLTF; DNA: TGTGCCAGTAGGTCAGGGCTTGGGGCCAACGTCCTGACTTTC
J: TRBJ1-2; D: -; V: TRBV5-4; size: -; CDR3: CASSPGTPFNYGYTF; DNA: TGTGCCAGCAGCCCGGGGACACCTTTTAACTATGGCTACACCTTC
J: TRBJ2-1; D: TRBD2; V: TRBV7-9; size: -; CDR3: CASSHRLAGDEQFF; DNA: TGTGCCAGCAGCCATCGACTAGCGGGAGATGAGCAGTTCTTC
J: TRBJ1-3; D: -; V: TRBV13; size: -; CDR3: CASSQNGGPSGNTIYF; DNA: TGTGCCAGCAGCCAGAACGGGGGACCCTCTGGAAACACCATATATTTT
J: TRBJ2-1; D: TRBD1; V: TRBV3-1/TRBV3-2; size: -; CDR3: CASSRGTAVYNEQFF; DNA: TGTGCCAGCAGCCGAGGGACAGCAGTCTACAATGAGCAGTTCTTC
J: TRBJ2-1; D: TRBD1; V: TRBV9; size: -; CDR3: CASSPQVGQYNEQFF; DNA: TGTGCCAGCAGCCCCCAGGTGGGACAGTACAATGAGCAGTTCTTC
J: TRBJ2-7; D: -; V: TRBV9; size: -; CDR3: CASSATGDASYEQYF; DNA: TGTGCCAGCAGCGCTACGGGGGACGCGTCCTACGAGCAGTACTTC
J: TRBJ2-7; D: -; V: TRBV6-6; size: few; CDR3: CASSYRSEGAHSEQYF; DNA: TGTGCCAGCAGTTACCGATCGGAGGGGGCGCACTCCGAGCAGTACTTC
J: TRBJ2-7; D: TRBD1; V: TRBV7-2; size: -; CDR3: CASRTQGQGFHEQYF; DNA: TGTGCCAGCAGAACTCAGGGACAGGGGTTCCACGAGCAGTACTTC
J: TRBJ2-1; D: TRBD2; V: TRBV9; size: -; CDR3: CASSISGSSYNEQFF; DNA: TGTGCCAGCAGCATTAGCGGGAGCTCCTACAATGAGCAGTTCTTC
J: TRBJ2-1; D: TRBD2; V: TRBV24-1; size: once; CDR3: CATRASGTVGEQFF; DNA: TGTGCCACCAGGGCTAGCGGGACTGTGGGCGAGCAGTTCTTC
J: TRBJ1-2; D: TRBD1; V: TRBV28; size: -; CDR3: CASSSWDRMDYGYTF; DNA: TGTGCCAGCAGTTCGTGGGACAGAATGGACTATGGCTACACCTTC
J: TRBJ2-2; D: -; V: TRBV11-2; size: -; CDR3: CASSSRGNTGELFF; DNA: TGTGCCAGCAGCTCGCGGGGGAACACCGGGGAGCTGTTTTTT
J: TRBJ2-1; D: TRBD2; V: TRBV19; size: -; CDR3: CASSGLAGPPNEQFF; DNA: TGTGCCAGTAGCGGACTAGCGGGACCGCCCAATGAGCAGTTCTTC
J: TRBJ2-2; D: TRBD1; V: TRBV27; size: -; CDR3: CASSFRGLGLFF; DNA: TGTGCCAGCAGTTTTAGGGGGCTTGGGCTGTTTTTT
J: TRBJ2-3; D: TRBD1; V: TRBV14; size: -; CDR3: CASSRDRGGPDTQYF; DNA: TGTGCCAGCAGTCGGGACAGGGGAGGCCCAGATACGCAGTATTTT
J: TRBJ1-5; D: -; V: TRBV2; size: -; CDR3: CASSEEQSPNQPQHF; DNA: TGTGCCAGCAGTGAGGAGCAGTCTCCTAATCAGCCCCAGCATTTT
J: TRBJ2-7; D: -; V: TRBV6-1; size: -; CDR3: CASSESYIEYEQYF; DNA: TGTGCCAGCAGTGAATCCTATATAGAATACGAGCAGTACTTC
J: TRBJ2-1; D: TRBD2; V: TRBV6-5; size: -; CDR3: CASTGGRYNEQFF; DNA: TGTGCCAGCACTGGCGGGAGATACAATGAGCAGTTCTTC
J: TRBJ2-3; D: TRBD2; V: TRBV19; size: -; CDR3: CASSRGLAGVDTQYF; DNA: TGTGCCAGTAGCCGAGGACTAGCGGGAGTGGATACGCAGTATTTT
J: TRBJ1-2; D: -; V: TRBV30; size: once; CDR3: CAWSLGSRGYTF; DNA: TGTGCCTGGAGTCTAGGCTCTCGGGGCTACACCTTC
J: TRBJ1-6; D: TRBD1; V: TRBV9; size: -; CDR3: CASSADRPYNSPLHF; DNA: TGTGCCAGCAGCGCGGACAGGCCTTATAATTCACCCCTCCACTTT